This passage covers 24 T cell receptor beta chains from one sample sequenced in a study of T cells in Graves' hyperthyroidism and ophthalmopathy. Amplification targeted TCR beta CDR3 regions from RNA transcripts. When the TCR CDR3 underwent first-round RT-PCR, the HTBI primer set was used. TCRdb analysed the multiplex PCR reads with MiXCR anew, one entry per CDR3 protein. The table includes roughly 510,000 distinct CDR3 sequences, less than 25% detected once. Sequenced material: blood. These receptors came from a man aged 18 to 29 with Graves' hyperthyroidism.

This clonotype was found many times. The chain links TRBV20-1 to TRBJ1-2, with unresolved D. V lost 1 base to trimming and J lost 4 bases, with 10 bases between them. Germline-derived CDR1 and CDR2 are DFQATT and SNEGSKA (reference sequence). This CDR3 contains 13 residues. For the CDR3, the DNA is TGCAGTGCTAGAGGGACGGAGATCTATGGCTACACCTTC. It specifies CSARGTEIYGYTF.

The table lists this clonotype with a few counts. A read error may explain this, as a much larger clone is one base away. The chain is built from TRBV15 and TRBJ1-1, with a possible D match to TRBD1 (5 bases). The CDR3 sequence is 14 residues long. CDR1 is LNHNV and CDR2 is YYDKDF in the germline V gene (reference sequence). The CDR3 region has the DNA TGTGCCACCAGCAGAGATTACAGGATCACTGAAGCTTGCTTT. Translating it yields CATSRDYRITEACF.

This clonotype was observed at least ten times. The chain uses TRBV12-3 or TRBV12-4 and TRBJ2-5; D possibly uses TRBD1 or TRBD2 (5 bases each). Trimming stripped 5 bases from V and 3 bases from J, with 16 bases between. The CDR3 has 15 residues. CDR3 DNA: TGTGCCAGCAGTCCCGTGGGGGTGTGGGAAGAGACCCAGTACTTC. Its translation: CASSPVGVWEETQYF.

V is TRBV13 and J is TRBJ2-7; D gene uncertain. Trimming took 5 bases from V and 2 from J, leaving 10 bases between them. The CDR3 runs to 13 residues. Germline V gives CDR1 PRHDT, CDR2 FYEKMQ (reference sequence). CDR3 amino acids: CASSLSEPYEQYF. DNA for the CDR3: TGTGCCAGCAGCCTGAGCGAGCCCTACGAGCAGTACTTC.

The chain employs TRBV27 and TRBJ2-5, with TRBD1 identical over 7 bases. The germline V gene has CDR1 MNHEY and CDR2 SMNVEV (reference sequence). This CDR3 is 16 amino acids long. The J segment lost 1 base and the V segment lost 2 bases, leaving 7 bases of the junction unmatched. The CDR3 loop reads CASSLRTGAFQETQYF. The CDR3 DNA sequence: TGTGCCAGCAGTTTACGTACAGGGGCCTTCCAAGAGACCCAGTACTTC.

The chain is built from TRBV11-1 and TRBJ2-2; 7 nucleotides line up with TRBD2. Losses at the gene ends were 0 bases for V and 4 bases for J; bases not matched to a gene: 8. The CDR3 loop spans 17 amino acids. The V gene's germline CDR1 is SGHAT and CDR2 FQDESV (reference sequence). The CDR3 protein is CASSLARSGIGTGELFF. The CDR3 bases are TGTGCCAGCAGCTTAGCACGGAGCGGGATAGGCACCGGGGAGCTGTTTTTT.

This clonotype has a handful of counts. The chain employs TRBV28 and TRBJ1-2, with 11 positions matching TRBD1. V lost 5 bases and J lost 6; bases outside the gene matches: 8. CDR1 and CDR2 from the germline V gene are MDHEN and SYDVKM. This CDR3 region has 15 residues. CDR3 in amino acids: CASSPSGQGANGYTF. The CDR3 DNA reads TGTGCCAGCAGTCCTTCCGGACAGGGGGCTAATGGCTACACCTTC.

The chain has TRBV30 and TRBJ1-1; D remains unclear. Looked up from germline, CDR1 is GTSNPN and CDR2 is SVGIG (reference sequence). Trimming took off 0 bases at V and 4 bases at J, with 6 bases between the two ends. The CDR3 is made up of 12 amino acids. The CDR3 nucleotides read TGTGCCTGGAGTGTGTATGGCACTGAAGCTTTCTTT. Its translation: CAWSVYGTEAFF.

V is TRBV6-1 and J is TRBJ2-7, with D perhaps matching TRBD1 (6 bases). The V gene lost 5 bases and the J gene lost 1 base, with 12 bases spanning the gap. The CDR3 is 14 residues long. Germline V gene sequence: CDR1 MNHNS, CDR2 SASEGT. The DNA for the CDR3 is TGTGCCAGCAGTCAACAGGGTAGGTCCTACGAGCAGTACTTC. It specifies CASSQQGRSYEQYF.

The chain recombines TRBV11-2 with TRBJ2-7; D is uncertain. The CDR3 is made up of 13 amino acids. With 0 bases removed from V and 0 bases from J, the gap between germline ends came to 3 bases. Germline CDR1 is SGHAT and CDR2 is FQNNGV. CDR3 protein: CASSLDISYEQYV. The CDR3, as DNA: TGTGCCAGCAGCTTAGATATCTCCTACGAGCAGTACGTC.

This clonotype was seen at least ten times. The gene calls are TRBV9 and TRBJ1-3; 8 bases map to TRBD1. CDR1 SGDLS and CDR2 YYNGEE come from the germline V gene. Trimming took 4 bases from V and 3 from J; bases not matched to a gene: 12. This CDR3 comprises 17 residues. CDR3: CASSPFDRGIGGNTIYF. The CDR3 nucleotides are TGTGCCAGCAGCCCCTTCGACAGGGGTATAGGTGGAAACACCATATATTTT.

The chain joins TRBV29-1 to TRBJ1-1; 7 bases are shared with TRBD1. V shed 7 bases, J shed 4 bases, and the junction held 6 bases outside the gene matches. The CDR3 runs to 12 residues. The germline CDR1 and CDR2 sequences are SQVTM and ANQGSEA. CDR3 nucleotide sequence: TGCAGCGCGACAGGGACGGGCACTGAAGCTTTCTTT. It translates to CSATGTGTEAFF.

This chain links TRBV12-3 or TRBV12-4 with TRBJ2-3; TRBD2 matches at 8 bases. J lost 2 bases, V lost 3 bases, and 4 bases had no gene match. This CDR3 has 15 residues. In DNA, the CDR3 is TGTGCCAGCAGTTTCGAGCGGGGGTACACAGATACGCAGTATTTT. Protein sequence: CASSFERGYTDTQYF.

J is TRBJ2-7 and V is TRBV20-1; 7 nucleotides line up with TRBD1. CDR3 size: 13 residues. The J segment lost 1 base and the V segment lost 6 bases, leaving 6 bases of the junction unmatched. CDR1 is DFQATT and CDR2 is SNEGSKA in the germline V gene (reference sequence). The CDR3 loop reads CSAAGTASYEQYF. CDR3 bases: TGCAGTGCCGCCGGGACAGCATCCTACGAGCAGTACTTC.

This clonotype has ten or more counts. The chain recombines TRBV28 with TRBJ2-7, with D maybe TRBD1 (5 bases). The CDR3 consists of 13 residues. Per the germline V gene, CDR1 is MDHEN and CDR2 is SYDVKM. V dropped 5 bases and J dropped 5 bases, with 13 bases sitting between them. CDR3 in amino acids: CASSPQAPNEQYF. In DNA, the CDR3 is TGTGCCAGCAGTCCACAGGCCCCCAACGAGCAGTACTTC. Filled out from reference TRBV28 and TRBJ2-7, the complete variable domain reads DVKVTQSSRYLVKRTGEKVFLECVQDMDHENMFWYRQDPGLGLRLIYFSYDVKMKEKGDIPEGYSVSREKKERFSLILESASTNQTSMYLCASSPQAPNEQYFGPGTRLTVT.

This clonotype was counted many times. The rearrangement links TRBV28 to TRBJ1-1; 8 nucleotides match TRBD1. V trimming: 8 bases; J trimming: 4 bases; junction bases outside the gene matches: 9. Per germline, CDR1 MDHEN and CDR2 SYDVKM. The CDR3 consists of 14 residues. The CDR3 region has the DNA TGTGCCAGCGCCCCGACAGGGGTTCGCACTGAAGCTTTCTTT. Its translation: CASAPTGVRTEAFF.

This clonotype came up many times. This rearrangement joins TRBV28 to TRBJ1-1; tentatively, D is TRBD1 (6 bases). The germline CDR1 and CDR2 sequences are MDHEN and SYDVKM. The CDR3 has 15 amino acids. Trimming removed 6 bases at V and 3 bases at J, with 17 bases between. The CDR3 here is CASSPPGGPHTEAFF. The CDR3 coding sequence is TGTGCCAGCAGCCCCCCCGGGGGGCCCCACACTGAAGCTTTCTTT.

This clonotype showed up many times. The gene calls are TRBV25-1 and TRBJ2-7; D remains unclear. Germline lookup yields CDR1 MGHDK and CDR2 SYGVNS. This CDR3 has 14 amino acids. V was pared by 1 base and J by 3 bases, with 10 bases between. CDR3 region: CASSEFSKLYEQYF. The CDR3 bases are TGTGCCAGCAGTGAATTTAGCAAGCTCTACGAGCAGTACTTC.

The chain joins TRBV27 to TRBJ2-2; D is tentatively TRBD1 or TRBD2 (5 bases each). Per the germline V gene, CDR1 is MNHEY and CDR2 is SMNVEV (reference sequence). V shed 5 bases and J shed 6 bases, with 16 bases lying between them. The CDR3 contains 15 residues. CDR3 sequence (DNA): TGTGCCAGCAGTACCCCCACCCGGGACCCCGGGGAGCTGTTTTTT. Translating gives CASSTPTRDPGELFF.

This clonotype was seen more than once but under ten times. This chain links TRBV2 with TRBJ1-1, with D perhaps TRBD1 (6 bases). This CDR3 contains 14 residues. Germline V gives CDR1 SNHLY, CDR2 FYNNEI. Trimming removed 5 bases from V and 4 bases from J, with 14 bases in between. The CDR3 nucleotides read TGTGCCAGCAGTAACCAAGGACAGAGCACTGAAGCTTTCTTT. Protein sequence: CASSNQGQSTEAFF.

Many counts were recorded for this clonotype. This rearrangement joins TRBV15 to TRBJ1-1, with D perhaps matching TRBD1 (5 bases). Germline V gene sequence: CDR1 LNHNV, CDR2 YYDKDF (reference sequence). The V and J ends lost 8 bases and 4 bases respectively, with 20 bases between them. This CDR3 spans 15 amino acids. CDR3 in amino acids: CATADNRLSFTEAFF. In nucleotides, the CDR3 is TGTGCCACCGCAGACAACAGGCTCTCCTTCACTGAAGCTTTCTTT.

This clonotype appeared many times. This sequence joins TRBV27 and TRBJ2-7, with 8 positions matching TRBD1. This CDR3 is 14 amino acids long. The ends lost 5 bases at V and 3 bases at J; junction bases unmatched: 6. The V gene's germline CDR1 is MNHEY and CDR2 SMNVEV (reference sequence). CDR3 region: CASSGGQALYEQYF. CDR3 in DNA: TGTGCCAGCAGTGGGGGACAGGCCCTCTACGAGCAGTACTTC.

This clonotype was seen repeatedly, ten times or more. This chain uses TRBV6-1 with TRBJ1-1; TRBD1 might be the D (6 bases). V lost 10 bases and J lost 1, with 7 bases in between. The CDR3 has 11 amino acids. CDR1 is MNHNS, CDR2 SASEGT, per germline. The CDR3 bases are TGTGCCATCAGGGGGAACACTGAAGCTTTCTTT. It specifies CAIRGNTEAFF.

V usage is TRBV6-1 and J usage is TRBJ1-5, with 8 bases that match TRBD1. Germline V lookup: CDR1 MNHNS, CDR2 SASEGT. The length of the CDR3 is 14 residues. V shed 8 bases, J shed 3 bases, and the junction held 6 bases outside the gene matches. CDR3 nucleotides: TGTGCCAGCGACAGGGGACCCTACAATCAGCCCCAGCATTTT. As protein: CASDRGPYNQPQHF.